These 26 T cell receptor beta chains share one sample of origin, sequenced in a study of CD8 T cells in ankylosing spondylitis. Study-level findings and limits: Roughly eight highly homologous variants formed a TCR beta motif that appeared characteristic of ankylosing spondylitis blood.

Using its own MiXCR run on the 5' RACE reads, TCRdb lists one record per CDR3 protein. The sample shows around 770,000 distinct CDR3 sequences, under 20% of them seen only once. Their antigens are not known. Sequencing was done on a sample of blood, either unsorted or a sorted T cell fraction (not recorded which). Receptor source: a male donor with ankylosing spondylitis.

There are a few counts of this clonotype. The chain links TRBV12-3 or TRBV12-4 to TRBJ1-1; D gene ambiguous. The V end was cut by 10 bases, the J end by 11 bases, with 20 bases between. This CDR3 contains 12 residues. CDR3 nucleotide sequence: TGTGCCACCTCGACCAAGGGTAGCGAGGCTTTCTTT. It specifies CATSTKGSEAFF.

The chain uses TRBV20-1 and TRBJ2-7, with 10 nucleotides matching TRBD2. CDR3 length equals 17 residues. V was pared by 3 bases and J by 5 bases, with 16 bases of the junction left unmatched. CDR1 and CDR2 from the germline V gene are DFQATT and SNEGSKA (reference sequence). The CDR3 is CSARDRETSGIAHEQYF. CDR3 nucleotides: TGCAGTGCTAGGGACAGAGAAACTAGCGGGATTGCCCACGAGCAGTACTTC.

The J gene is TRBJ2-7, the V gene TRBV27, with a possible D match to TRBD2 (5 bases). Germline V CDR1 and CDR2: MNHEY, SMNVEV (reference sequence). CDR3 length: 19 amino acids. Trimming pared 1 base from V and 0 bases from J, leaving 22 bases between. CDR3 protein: CASSLYPPPTMGDSYEQYF. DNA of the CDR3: TGTGCCAGCAGTTTATATCCCCCCCCAACAATGGGAGACTCCTACGAGCAGTACTTC.

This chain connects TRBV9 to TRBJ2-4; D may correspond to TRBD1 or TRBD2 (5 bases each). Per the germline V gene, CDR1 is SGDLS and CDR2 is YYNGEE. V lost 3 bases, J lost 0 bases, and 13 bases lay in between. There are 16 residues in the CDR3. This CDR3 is CASSAGDDGAKNIQYF. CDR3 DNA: TGTGCCAGCAGCGCTGGGGACGACGGAGCCAAAAACATTCAGTACTTC.

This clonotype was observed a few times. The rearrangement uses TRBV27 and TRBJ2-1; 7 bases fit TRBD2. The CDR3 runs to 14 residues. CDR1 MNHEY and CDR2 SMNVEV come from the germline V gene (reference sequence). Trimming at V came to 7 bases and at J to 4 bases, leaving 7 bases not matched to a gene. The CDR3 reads CASTGGSAYNEQFF. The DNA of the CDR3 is TGTGCCAGCACCGGGGGGAGCGCGTACAATGAGCAGTTCTTC.

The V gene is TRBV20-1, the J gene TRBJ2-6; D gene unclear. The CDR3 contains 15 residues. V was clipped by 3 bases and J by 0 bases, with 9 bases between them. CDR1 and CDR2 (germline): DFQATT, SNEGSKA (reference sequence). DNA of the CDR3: TGCAGTGCTAGCAACGGCTTCTCTGGGGCCAACGTCCTGACTTTC. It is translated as CSASNGFSGANVLTF.

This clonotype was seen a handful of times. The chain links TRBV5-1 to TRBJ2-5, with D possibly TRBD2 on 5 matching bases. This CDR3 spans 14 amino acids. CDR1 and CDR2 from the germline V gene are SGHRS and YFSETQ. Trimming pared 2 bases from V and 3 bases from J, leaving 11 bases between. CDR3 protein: CASSLANGEETQYF. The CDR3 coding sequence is TGCGCCAGCAGCTTAGCGAACGGGGAAGAGACCCAGTACTTC.

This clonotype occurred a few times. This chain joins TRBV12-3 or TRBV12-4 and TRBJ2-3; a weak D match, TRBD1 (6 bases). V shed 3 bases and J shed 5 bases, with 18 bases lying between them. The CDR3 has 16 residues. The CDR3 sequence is CASSFFGLARGDTQYF. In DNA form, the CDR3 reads TGTGCCAGCAGTTTTTTTGGGCTAGCCAGGGGAGATACGCAGTATTTT.

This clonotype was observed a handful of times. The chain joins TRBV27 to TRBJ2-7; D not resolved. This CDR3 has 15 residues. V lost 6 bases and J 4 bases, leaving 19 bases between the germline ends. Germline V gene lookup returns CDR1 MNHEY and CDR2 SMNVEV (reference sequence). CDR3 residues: CASSWTSQGKYEQYF. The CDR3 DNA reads TGTGCCAGCAGCTGGACCTCCCAAGGCAAGTACGAGCAGTACTTC.

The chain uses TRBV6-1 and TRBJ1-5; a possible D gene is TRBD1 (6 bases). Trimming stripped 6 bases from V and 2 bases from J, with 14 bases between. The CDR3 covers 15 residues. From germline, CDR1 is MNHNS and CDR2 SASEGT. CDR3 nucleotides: TGTGCCAGCAGCGAGGGGGAATCGGGCAATCAGCCCCAGCATTTT. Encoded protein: CASSEGESGNQPQHF.

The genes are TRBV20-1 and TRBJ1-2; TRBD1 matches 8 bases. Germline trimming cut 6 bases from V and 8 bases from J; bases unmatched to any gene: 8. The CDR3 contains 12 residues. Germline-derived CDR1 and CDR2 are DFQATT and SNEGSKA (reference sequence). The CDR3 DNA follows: TGCAGTGCGCCGCAGGGGGCTGGGGGCTACACCTTC. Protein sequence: CSAPQGAGGYTF.

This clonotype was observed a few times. The CDR3 sequence: CASSPVLEETQYF. DNA for the CDR3: TGTGCCAGCTCACCAGTCCTAGAAGAGACCCAGTACTTC. The chain uses TRBV18 and TRBJ2-5, with D unresolved. This CDR3 region has 13 residues. The V and J ends lost 2 bases and 3 bases respectively, with 7 bases between them. From germline, CDR1 is KGHSH and CDR2 LQKENI.

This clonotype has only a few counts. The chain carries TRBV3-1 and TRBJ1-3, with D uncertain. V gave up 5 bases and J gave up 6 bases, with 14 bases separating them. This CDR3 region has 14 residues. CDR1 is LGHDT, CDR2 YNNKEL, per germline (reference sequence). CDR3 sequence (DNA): TGTGCCAGCAGCAAGGATGGGGTGAAAAACACCATATATTTT. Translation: CASSKDGVKNTIYF.

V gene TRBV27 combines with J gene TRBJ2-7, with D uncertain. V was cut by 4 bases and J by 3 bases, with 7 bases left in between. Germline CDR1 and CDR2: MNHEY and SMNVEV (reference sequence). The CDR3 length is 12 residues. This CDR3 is CASSSIGYEQYF. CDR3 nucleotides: TGTGCCAGCAGTTCCATCGGCTACGAGCAGTACTTC.

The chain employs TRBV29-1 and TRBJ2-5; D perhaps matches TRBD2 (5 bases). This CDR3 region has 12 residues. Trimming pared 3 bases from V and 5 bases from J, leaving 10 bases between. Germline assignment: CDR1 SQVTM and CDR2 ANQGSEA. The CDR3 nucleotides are TGCAGCGTTGAGGGAGACGGGGAGACCCAGTACTTC. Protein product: CSVEGDGETQYF.

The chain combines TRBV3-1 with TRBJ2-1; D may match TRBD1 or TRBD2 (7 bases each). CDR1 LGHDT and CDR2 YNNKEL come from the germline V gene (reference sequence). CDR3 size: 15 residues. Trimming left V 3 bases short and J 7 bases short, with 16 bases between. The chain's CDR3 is CASSQQGGALNEQFF. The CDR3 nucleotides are TGTGCCAGCAGCCAGCAGGGGGGGGCTCTGAATGAGCAGTTCTTC.

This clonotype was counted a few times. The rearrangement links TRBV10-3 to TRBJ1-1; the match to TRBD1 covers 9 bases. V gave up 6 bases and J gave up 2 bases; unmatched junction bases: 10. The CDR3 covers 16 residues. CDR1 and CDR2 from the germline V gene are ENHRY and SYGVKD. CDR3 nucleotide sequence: TGTGCCATCAGGGAACAGGGGGCCCCACTCAACACTGAAGCTTTCTTT. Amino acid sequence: CAIREQGAPLNTEAFF.

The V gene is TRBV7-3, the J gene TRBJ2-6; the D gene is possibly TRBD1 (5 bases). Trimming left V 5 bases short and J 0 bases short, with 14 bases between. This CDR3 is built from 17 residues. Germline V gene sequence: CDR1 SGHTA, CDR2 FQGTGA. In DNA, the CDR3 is TGTGCCAGCAGCCCGAGACAGCCGTCCTCTGGGGCCAACGTCCTGACTTTC. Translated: CASSPRQPSSGANVLTF.

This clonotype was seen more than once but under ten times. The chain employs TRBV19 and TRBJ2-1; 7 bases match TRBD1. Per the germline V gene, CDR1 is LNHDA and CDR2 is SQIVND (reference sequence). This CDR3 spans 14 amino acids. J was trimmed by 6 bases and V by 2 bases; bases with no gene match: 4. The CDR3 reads CASSITTGFNEQFF. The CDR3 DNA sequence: TGTGCCAGTAGTATAACGACAGGGTTCAATGAGCAGTTCTTC.

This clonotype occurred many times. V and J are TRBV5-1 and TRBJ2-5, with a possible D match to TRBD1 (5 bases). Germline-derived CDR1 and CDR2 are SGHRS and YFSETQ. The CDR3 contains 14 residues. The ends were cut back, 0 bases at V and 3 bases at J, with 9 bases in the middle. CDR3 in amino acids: CASSLDSREETQYF. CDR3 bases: TGCGCCAGCAGCTTGGATTCCAGGGAAGAGACCCAGTACTTC.

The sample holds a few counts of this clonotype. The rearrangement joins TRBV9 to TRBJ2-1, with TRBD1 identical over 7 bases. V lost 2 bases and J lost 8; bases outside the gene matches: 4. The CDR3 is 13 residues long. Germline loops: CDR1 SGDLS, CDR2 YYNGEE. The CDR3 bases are TGTGCCAGCAGCGTCACAGGGGTCGATGAGCAGTTCTTC. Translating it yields CASSVTGVDEQFF.

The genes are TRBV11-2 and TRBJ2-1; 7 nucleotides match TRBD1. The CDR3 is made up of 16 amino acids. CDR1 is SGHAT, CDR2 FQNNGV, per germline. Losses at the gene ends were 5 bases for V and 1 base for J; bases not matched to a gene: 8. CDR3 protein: CASSPLTGRSYNEQFF. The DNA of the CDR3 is TGTGCCAGCAGCCCCTTGACAGGGAGATCCTACAATGAGCAGTTCTTC.

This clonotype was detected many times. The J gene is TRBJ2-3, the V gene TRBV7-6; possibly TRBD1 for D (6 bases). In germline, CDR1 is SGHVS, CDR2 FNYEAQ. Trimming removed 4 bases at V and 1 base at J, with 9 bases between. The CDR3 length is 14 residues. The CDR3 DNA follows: TGTGCCAGCAGCTCCGCAGGGGGCACAGATACGCAGTATTTT. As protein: CASSSAGGTDTQYF.

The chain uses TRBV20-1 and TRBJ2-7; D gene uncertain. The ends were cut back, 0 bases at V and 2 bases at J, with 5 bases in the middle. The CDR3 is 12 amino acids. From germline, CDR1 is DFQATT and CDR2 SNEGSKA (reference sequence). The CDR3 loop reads CSARDQAYEQYF. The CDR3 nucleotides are TGCAGTGCTAGAGATCAGGCCTACGAGCAGTACTTC.

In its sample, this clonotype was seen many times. CDR3 sequence reads: CASSQPSTDTQYF. In nucleotides, the CDR3 is TGCGCCAGCAGCCAGCCTAGCACAGATACGCAGTATTTT. The chain has TRBV5-1 and TRBJ2-3; no clear D. V lost 4 bases to trimming and J lost 0 bases, with 6 bases between them. Germline V lookup: CDR1 SGHRS, CDR2 YFSETQ. The CDR3 totals 13 residues.

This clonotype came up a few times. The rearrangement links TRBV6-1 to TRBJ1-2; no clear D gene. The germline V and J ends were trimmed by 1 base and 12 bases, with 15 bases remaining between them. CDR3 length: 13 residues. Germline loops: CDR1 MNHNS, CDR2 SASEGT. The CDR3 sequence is CASSEVMTPGNTF. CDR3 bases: TGTGCCAGCAGTGAAGTAATGACGCCCGGTAACACCTTC.